This T cell receptor (beta chain) was found in a study of blood T cell repertoires in COVID-19 (dated by TCRdb to the early 2020s). Study-wide context: Collaborator samples came from the United States, Italy and Spain and covered acute and convalescent phases of COVID-19. A de-identified subject ID, COVID-19 status, age in years and sex were almost always included in the sample metadata. The repertoires were released in a freely available public database meant as a resource for research on the immune response to SARS-CoV-2. The dataset comprised deeply sampled blood TCRbeta repertoires from subjects exposed to, actively infected with, or recovered from COVID-19. HLA class I and class II types, where available, came from metadata supplied by the sample provider rather than from assay-based typing. Samples came from the ongoing ImmuneRACE study (first 160 participants) plus 1,254 subjects from 6 global collaborators. The prospective study material was composed of cDNA or gDNA derived from T cells, B-cell-depleted T cells, or PBMCs. Here is what the overall study found, with its caveats: The amount of clinical and demographic metadata varied by source and participant and was provided uncurated.

The immunoSEQ Assay, a bias-controlled multiplex PCR, was used to amplify TCRbeta CDR3 regions from genomic DNA. In the source study's methods: The number of nucleated cells in each sample was estimated by amplification of reference gene primers within the assay. To quantify the absolute abundance of each unique TCRbeta CDR3 rearrangement, sequence reads were collapsed and filtered. Productive Simpson clonality was computed per sample as the square root of Simpson's diversity index over productive rearrangements. TCRdb took this table from immuneACCESS and kept in-frame rearrangements with V and J called. Such tables lack part of the clones; where checked against another copy, unresolved V genes explain under half of the gap, and the rest is unexplained. D and trimming come from the DNA, and the V and J calls and clone size come from that table. Recorded for this sample are 260,000 or so clones; roughly 86% of them occurred a single time. The ten top clones hold roughly 9.1% of the sample.

On this clone itself: The clone's antigen remains unknown. Base qualities were left out, and no much larger clone turns up one base away.

From the germline V gene, CDR1 is LGHNT and CDR2 is FRNRAP. The CDR3, from cysteine to phenylalanine, totals 13 residues. Kept here is only the CDR3 DNA, which spans 39 bases and is read in frame from base 1. V lost 1 base and J lost 4 bases; the stretch between them is 8 bases long. Collaborating institutions collected whole blood in K2EDTA tubes following their own protocols. For TCRbeta analysis, collaborator samples were shipped as frozen whole blood, as isolated PBMCs, or as DNA extracted from either sample type. The receptor chain draws on TRBV12-5 and TRBJ2-7, with no confident D gene call. The receptor was derived from a man aged 18 to 30 with active or convalescent COVID-19. Material for sequencing was peripheral blood. At the DNA level, the sequence is TGTGCTAGTGGTTTGGGACGGCGGTACGAGCAGTACTTC. This sequence encodes CASGLGRRYEQYF.